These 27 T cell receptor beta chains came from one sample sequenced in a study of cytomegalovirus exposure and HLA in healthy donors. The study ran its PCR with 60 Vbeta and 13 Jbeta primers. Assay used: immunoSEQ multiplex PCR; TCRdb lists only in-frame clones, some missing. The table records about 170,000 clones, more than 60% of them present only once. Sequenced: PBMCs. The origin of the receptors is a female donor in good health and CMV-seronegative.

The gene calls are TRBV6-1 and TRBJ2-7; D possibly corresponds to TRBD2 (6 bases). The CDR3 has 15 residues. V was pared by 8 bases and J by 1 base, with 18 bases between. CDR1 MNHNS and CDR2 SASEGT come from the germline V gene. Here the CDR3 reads CASGGSRGRSYEQYF. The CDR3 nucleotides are TGTGCCAGCGGGGGGTCTAGGGGAAGATCCTACGAGCAGTACTTC.

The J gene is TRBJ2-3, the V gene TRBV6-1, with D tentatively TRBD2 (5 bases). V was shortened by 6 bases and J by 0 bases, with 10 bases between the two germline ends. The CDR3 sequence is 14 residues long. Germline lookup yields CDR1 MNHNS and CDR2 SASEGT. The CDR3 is CASRPGLSTDTQYF. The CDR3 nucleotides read TGTGCCAGCAGGCCCGGACTGAGCACAGATACGCAGTATTTT.

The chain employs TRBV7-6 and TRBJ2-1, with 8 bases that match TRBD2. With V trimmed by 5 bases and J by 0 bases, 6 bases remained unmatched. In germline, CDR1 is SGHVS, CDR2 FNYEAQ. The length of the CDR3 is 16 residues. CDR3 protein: CASSPFGTSSYNEQFF. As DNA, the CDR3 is TGTGCCAGCAGCCCCTTCGGGACTAGCTCCTACAATGAGCAGTTCTTC.

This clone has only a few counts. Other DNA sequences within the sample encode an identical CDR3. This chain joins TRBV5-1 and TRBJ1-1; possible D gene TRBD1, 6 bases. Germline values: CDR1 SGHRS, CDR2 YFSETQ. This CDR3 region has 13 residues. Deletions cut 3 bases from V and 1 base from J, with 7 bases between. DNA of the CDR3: TGCGCCAGCAGCTCACAGGGGAACACTGAAGCTTTCTTT. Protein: CASSSQGNTEAFF.

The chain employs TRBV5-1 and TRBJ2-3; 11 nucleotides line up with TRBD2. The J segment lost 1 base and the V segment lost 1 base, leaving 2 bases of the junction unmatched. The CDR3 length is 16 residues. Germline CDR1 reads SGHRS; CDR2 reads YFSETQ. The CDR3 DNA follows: TGCGCCAGCAGCTTGACTAGCGGGGGTGGCACAGATACGCAGTATTTT. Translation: CASSLTSGGGTDTQYF.

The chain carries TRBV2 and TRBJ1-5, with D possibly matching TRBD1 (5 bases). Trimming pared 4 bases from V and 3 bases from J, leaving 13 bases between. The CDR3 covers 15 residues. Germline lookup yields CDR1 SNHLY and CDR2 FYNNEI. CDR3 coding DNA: TGTGCCAGCAGTGTTGGGGGGGAGTCCAATCAGCCCCAGCATTTT. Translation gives CASSVGGESNQPQHF. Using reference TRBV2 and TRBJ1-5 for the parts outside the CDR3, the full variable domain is EPEVTQTPSHQVTQMGQEVILRCVPISNHLYFYWYRQILGQKVEFLVSFYNNEISEKSEIFDDQFSVERPDGSNFTLKIRSTKLEDSAMYFCASSVGGESNQPQHFGDGTRLSIL.

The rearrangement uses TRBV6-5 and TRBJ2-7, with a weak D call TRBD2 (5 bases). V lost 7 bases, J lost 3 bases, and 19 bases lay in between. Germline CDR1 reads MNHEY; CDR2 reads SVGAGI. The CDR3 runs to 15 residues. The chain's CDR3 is CASKNDGSGSYEQYF. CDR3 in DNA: TGTGCCAGCAAGAACGATGGCTCTGGGAGCTACGAGCAGTACTTC.

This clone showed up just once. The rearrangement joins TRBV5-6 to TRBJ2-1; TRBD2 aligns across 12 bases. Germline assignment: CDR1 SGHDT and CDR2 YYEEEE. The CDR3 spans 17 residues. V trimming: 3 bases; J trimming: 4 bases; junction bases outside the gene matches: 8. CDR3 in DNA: TGTGCCAGCAGCTCCGGACTAGCGGGAATGATTTACAATGAGCAGTTCTTC. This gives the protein CASSSGLAGMIYNEQFF. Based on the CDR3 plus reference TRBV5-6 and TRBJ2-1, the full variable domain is DAGVTQSPTHLIKTRGQQVTLRCSPKSGHDTVSWYQQALGQGPQFIFQYYEEEERQRGNFPDRFSGHQFPNYSSELNVNALLLGDSALYLCASSSGLAGMIYNEQFFGPGTRLTVL.

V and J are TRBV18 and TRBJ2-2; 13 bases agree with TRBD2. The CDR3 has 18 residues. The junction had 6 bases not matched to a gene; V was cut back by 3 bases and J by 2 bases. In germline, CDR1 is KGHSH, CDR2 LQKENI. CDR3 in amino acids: CASSPSLAGGPNTGELFF. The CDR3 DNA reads TGTGCCAGCTCACCTTCACTAGCGGGAGGGCCAAACACCGGGGAGCTGTTTTTT. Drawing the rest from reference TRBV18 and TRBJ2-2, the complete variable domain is NAGVMQNPRHLVRRRGQEARLRCSPMKGHSHVYWYRQLPEEGLKFMVYLQKENIIDESGMPKERFSAEFPKEGPSILRIQQVVRGDSAAYFCASSPSLAGGPNTGELFFGEGSRLTVL.

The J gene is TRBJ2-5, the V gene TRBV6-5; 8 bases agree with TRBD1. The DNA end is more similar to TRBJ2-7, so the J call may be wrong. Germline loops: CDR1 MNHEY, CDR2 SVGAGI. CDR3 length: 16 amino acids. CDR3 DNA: TGTGCCAGCAGTTACTCGGAGACAGGGGAGACCTACGAGCAGTACTTC. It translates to CASSYSETGETYEQYF.

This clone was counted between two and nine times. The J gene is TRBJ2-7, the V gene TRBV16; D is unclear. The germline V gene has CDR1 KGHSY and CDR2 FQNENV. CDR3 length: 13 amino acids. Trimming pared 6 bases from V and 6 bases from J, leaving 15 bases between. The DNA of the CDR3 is TGTGCCAGCAGACCCCCCAGTAGCCGCGAGCAGTACTTC. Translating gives CASRPPSSREQYF.

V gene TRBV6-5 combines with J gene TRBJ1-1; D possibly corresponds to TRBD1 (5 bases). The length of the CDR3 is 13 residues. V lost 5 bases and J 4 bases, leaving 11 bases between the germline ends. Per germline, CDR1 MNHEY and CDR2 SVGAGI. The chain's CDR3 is CASSRPGGTEAFF. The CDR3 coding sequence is TGTGCCAGCAGTCGACCGGGGGGCACTGAAGCTTTCTTT.

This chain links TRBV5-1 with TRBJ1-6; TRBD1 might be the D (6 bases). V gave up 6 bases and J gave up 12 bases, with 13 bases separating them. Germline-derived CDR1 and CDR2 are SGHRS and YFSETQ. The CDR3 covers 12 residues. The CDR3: CASNLDREPLHF. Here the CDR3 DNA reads TGCGCCAGCAACCTGGACAGAGAACCCCTCCACTTT.

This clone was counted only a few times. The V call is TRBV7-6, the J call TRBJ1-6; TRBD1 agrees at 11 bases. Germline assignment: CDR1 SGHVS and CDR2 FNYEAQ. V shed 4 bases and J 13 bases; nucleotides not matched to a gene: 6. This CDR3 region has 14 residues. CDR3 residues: CASSSGQGVDPLHF. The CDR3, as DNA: TGTGCCAGCAGCTCGGGACAGGGGGTGGATCCCCTCCACTTT.

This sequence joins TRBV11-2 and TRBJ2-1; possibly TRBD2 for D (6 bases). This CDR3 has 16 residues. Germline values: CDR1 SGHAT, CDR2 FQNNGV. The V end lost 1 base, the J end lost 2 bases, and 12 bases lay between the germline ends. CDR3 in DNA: TGTGCCAGCAGCTTAGGGGGACTGAGCCCCTACAATGAGCAGTTCTTC. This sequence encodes CASSLGGLSPYNEQFF.

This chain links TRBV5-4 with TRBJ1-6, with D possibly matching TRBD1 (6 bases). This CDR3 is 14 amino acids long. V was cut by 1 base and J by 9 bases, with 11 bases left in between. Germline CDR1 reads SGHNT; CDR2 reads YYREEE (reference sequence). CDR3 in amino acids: CASSLTGMGSPLHF. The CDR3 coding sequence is TGTGCCAGCAGCTTGACAGGGATGGGTTCACCCCTCCACTTT.

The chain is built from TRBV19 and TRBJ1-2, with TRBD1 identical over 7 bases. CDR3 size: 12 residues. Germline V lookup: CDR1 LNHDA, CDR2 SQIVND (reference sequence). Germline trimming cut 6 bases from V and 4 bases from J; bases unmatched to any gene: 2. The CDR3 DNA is TGTGCCAGTAGCGACAGGGTCTATGGCTACACCTTC. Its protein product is CASSDRVYGYTF.

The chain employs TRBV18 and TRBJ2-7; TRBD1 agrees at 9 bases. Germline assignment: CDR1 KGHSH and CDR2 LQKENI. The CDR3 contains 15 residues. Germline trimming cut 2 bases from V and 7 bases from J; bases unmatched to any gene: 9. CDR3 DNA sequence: TGTGCCAGCTCACCAGTCAGGACAGGGGCTATGGAGCAGTACTTC. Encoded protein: CASSPVRTGAMEQYF. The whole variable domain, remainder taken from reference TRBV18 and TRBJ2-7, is NAGVMQNPRHLVRRRGQEARLRCSPMKGHSHVYWYRQLPEEGLKFMVYLQKENIIDESGMPKERFSAEFPKEGPSILRIQQVVRGDSAAYFCASSPVRTGAMEQYFGPGTRLTVT.

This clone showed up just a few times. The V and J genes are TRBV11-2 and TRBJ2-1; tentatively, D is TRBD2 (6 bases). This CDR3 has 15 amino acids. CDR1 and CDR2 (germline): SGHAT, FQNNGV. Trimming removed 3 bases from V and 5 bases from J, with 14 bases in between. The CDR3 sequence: CASSFQRVSNNEQFF. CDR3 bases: TGTGCCAGCAGCTTTCAGCGGGTGAGCAACAATGAGCAGTTCTTC.

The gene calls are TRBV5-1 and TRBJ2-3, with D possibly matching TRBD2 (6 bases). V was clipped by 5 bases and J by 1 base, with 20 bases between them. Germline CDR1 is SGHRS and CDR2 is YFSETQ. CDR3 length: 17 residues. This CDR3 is CASSFRLDDRGTDTQYF. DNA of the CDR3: TGCGCCAGCAGTTTTCGACTAGATGATAGGGGCACAGATACGCAGTATTTT.

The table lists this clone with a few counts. CDR3 coding DNA: TGTGCCAGCAGCCCCAACAGGGAGAACACTGAAGCTTTCTTT. It specifies CASSPNRENTEAFF. This chain connects TRBV7-8 to TRBJ1-1; D is perhaps TRBD1 (6 bases). The V end was cut by 5 bases, the J end by 1 base, with 11 bases between. The CDR3 has 14 residues. CDR1 and CDR2 from the germline V gene are SGHVS and FQNEAQ.

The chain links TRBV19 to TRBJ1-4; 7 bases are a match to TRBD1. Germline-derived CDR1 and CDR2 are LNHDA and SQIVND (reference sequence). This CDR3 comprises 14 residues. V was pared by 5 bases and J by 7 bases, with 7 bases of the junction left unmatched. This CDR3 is CASSVTGVGEKLFF. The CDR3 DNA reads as TGTGCCAGTAGTGTCACAGGGGTGGGTGAAAAACTGTTTTTT.

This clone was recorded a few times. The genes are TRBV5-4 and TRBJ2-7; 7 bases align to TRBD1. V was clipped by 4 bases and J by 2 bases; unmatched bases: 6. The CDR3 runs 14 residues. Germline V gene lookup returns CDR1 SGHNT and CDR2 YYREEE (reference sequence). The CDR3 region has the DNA TGTGCCAGCAGCCCCGGACAGGTCGCCTACGAGCAGTACTTC. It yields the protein CASSPGQVAYEQYF.

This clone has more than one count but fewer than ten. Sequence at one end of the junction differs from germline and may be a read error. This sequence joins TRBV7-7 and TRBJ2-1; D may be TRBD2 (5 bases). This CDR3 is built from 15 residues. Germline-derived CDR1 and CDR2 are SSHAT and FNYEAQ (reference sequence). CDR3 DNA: TGTGCTAGCAGCCCCTCGGGGAGCGGCTACAATGAGCAGTTCTTC. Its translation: CASSPSGSGYNEQFF.

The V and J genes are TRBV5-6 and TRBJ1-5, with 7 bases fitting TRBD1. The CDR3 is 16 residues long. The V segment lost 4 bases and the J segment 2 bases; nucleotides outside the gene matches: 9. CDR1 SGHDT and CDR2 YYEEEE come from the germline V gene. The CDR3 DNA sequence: TGTGCCAGCAGCCTGACAGGGATCAGTGGCAATCAGCCCCAGCATTTT. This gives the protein CASSLTGISGNQPQHF. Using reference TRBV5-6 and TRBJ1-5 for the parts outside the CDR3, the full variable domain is DAGVTQSPTHLIKTRGQQVTLRCSPKSGHDTVSWYQQALGQGPQFIFQYYEEEERQRGNFPDRFSGHQFPNYSSELNVNALLLGDSALYLCASSLTGISGNQPQHFGDGTRLSIL.

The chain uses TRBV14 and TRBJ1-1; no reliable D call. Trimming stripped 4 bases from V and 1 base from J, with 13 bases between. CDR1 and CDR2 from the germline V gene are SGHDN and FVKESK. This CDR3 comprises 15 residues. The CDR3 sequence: CASSPGPPQNTEAFF. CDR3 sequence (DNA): TGTGCCAGCAGCCCGGGTCCTCCCCAGAACACTGAAGCTTTCTTT.

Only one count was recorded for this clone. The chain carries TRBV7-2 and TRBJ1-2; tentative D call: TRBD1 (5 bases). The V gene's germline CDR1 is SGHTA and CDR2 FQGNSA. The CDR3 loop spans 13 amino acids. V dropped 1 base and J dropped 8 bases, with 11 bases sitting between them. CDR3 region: CASSLVRGGGYTF. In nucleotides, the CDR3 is TGTGCCAGCAGCTTAGTCCGGGGGGGAGGCTACACCTTC.